This T cell receptor (beta chain) was profiled in a study of shared clonotypes between healthy human individuals. Across the whole study: A couple of female and a few male donors aged 18 to 49 were enrolled.

General study findings and limits: Relative to memory subsets, naive subsets generally showed larger estimated richness. Collection of samples was limited to blood; tissue repertoires likely differ.

A word on this clone: Its antigen is not known.

Sorted-subset replicate PCRs used roughly 220 ng DNA, roughly 28,000 T cell genomes. The repertoire was sequenced with immunoSEQ multiplex PCR; TCRdb's copy has only in-frame clones and lacks some. The sample yields around 510,000 clones, approximately 94% seen once. The CDR3 has 15 residues. The V gene's germline CDR1 is SGHTA and CDR2 FQGNSA. Trimming cost V 10 bases and J 6 bases, with 22 bases left between them. Specimen: naive CD4+ T cells sorted from blood. As to subset: CD45RA+ positively selected. The chain recombines TRBV7-2 with TRBJ2-1; possibly TRBD1 or TRBD2 for D (5 bases each). The source of this sequence is a woman aged 25 to 39 in good health. In DNA form, the CDR3 reads TGTGCCAACAAACTCTCGCCTTTGGGGGTCAATGAGCAGTTCTTC. Translated: CANKLSPLGVNEQFF.